These 12 T cell receptor beta chains share one sample of origin, sequenced in a study of shared clonotypes between healthy human individuals. Measured with immunoSEQ multiplex PCR; TCRdb has only the in-frame clones, and not every one. The sample consists of 450,000 to 500,000 clones, approximately 81% of them appearing once. The sequenced sample consisted of PBMCs. The receptors were sampled from a middle-aged woman in good health. Some clones in this sample may be carry-over from other donors' samples.

The CDR3 DNA reads as TGTGCCAGCAGCTATCGACAGGGGAACACTGAAGCTTTCTTT. This encodes CASSYRQGNTEAFF. The rearrangement links TRBV11-1 to TRBJ1-1; the match to TRBD1 covers 7 bases. CDR3 size: 14 residues. Germline values: CDR1 SGHAT, CDR2 FQDESV (reference sequence). J was trimmed by 1 base and V by 4 bases; bases with no gene match: 3.

Remarks on this clone: This CDR3 fails to terminate in the conserved phenylalanine or tryptophan, so it likely reflects a read error. No DNA is shown, since the ends of the CDR3 on it are uncertain; the CDR3 is the one TCRdb lists. The J gene is TRBJ2-3, the V gene TRBV21-1; TRBD2, the table's D call, lacks a check against the DNA. TRBV21-1 is recorded as a pseudogene. The CDR3 numbers 9 amino acids, ends counted. CDR3 region: CASSKAARV.

Only a few counts were recorded for this clone. The rearrangement links TRBV7-6 to TRBJ1-1; D may be TRBD1 (5 bases). V lost 5 bases to trimming and J lost 1 base, with 14 bases between them. CDR3 size: 15 residues. Germline values: CDR1 SGHVS, CDR2 FNYEAQ. This chain's CDR3 is CASSSWAGRNTEAFF. The CDR3, as DNA: TGTGCCAGCAGCAGTTGGGCAGGGCGGAACACTGAAGCTTTCTTT.

Concerning this clone itself: With only one base between it and a far larger clone, this is likely a read error. The chain recombines TRBV7-9 with TRBJ1-1; D is uncertain. The germline V gene has CDR1 SEHNR and CDR2 FQNEAQ (reference sequence). Between the trimmed V and J ends, which lost 5 bases and 4 bases, there was a span of 14 bases. The CDR3 covers 14 residues. Written as DNA, the CDR3 is TGTGCCAGCAGCCTCGTGGGCGCGGGCACTGAAGCTTTCTTT. This sequence encodes CASSLVGAGTEAFF. The full variable domain, its missing parts supplied by reference TRBV7-9 and TRBJ1-1, is DTGVSQNPRHKITKRGQNVTFRCDPISEHNRLYWYRQTLGQGPEFLTYFQNEAQLEKSRLLSDRFSAERPKGSFSTLEIQRTEQGDSAMYLCASSLVGAGTEAFFGQGTRLTVV.

In this sample, this clone turned up once. It differs at one base from a far larger clone, so likely a read error. The chain recombines TRBV2 with TRBJ1-5, with a weak D call TRBD1 (6 bases). The CDR3 covers 13 residues. CDR1 and CDR2 from the germline V gene are SNHLY and FYNNEI. CDR3 residues: CASGTLSSQPQHF. CDR3 sequence (DNA): TGTGCCAGCGGGACACTTAGCAGTCAGCCCCAGCATTTT.

This sequence joins TRBV18 and TRBJ1-4; D is undetermined. The V gene's germline CDR1 is KGHSH and CDR2 LQKENI. The CDR3 spans 16 residues. V was clipped by 2 bases and J by 0 bases, with 10 bases between them. Written as DNA, the CDR3 is TGTGCCAGCTCACCAATAGATCAGGCAACTAATGAAAAACTGTTTTTT. As protein: CASSPIDQATNEKLFF.

Concerning this clone itself: It differs at one base from a far larger clone, so likely a read error. The rearrangement links TRBV5-1 to TRBJ2-5, with a tentative D call TRBD1 (5 bases). The length of the CDR3 is 14 residues. Looked up from germline, CDR1 is SGHRS and CDR2 is YFSETQ. Trimming left V 3 bases short and J 2 bases short, with 11 bases between. The CDR3 spells CASSSTAGQETQYF. As DNA, the CDR3 is TGCGCCAGCAGCTCGACGGCAGGGCAAGAGACCCAGTACTTC.

The CDR3 sequence is CASSKMSYGYTF. The CDR3 DNA is TGTGCCAGCAGTAAGATGAGCTATGGCTACACCTTC. The chain recombines TRBV28 with TRBJ1-2; D remains unclear. Germline assignment: CDR1 MDHEN and CDR2 SYDVKM. This CDR3 is 12 amino acids long. The germline V and J ends were trimmed by 5 bases and 4 bases, with 8 bases remaining between them.

This chain joins TRBV2 and TRBJ2-1; 13 nucleotides line up with TRBD2. This CDR3 region has 17 residues. With 8 bases clipped from V and 9 bases from J, the junction kept 16 bases outside the gene matches. Germline V gene lookup returns CDR1 SNHLY and CDR2 FYNNEI. The DNA of the CDR3 is TGTGCCAGCTGGATAGGGTTCGGACTAGCGGGAGTTGGTGAGCAGTTCTTC. Translating it yields CASWIGFGLAGVGEQFF.

This chain links TRBV19 with TRBJ2-5; D is ambiguous. Germline CDR1 and CDR2: LNHDA and SQIVND (reference sequence). The germline V and J ends were trimmed by 8 bases and 3 bases, with 4 bases remaining between them. CDR3 size: 10 residues. The chain's CDR3 is CASGEETQYF. In DNA form, the CDR3 reads TGTGCCAGTGGTGAAGAGACCCAGTACTTC.

The rearrangement joins TRBV6-5 to TRBJ2-7; 8 bases fit TRBD1. This CDR3 is built from 14 residues. Looked up from germline, CDR1 is MNHEY and CDR2 is SVGAGI. Unmatched junction bases numbered 0, after V lost 0 bases and J lost 2 bases. The CDR3 DNA reads TGTGCCAGCAGTTACTCGACAGGGGCCTACGAGCAGTACTTC. It translates to CASSYSTGAYEQYF.

The J gene is TRBJ2-5, the V gene TRBV6-5; D remains ambiguous. Germline assignment: CDR1 MNHEY and CDR2 SVGAGI. This CDR3 contains 16 residues. The ends were cut back, 2 bases at V and 4 bases at J, with 17 bases in the middle. The CDR3 DNA follows: TGTGCCAGCAGTTACGAGATCGACTCCTGGGGAGAGACCCAGTACTTC. Protein sequence: CASSYEIDSWGETQYF.